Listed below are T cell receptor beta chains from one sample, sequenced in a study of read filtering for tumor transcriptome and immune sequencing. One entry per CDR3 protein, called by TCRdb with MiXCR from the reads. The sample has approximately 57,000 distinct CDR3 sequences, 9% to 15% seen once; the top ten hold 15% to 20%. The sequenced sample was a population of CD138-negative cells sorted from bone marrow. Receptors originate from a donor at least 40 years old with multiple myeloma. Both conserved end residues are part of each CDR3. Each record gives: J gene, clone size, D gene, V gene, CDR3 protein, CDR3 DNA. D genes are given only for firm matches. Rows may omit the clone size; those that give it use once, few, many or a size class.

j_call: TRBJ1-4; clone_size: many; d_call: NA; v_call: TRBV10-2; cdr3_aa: CASSEQTGGEKLFF; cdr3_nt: TGCGCCAGCAGTGAACAGACCGGGGGTGAAAAACTGTTTTTT
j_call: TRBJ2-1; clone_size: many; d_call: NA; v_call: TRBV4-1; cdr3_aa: CASSPRDGGYSYNEQFF; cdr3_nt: TGCGCCAGCAGCCCTCGAGATGGGGGTTACTCCTACAATGAGCAGTTCTTC
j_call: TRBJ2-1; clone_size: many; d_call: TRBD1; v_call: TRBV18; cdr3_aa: CASSPPGQVSSEQFF; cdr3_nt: TGTGCCAGCTCACCACCGGGACAGGTGTCTAGTGAGCAGTTCTTC
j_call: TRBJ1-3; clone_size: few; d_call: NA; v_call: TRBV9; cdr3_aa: CASSVSPNLGNTIYF; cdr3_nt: TGTGCCAGCAGCGTCTCCCCTAATCTTGGAAACACCATATATTTT
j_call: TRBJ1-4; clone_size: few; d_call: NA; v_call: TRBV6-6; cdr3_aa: CASSRKWGANEKLFF; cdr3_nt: TGTGCCAGCAGTCGTAAGTGGGGGGCTAATGAAAAACTGTTTTTT
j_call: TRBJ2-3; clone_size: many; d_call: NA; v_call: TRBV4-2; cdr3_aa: CASSQDVGGPGTDTQYF; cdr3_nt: TGTGCCAGCAGCCAAGATGTTGGGGGGCCGGGCACAGATACGCAGTATTTT
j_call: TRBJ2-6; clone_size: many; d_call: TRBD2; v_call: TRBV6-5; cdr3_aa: CATGGPISGANVLTF; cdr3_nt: TGTGCGACGGGGGGACCGATCTCTGGGGCCAACGTCCTGACTTTC
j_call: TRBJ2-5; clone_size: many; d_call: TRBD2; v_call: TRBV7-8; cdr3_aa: CASSFGSGGQETQYF; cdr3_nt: TGTGCCAGCAGCTTCGGGAGCGGGGGCCAAGAGACCCAGTACTTC
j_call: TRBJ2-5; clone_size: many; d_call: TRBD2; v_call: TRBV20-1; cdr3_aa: CSAPTSGGKQETQYF; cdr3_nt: TGCAGTGCTCCTACTAGCGGGGGTAAACAAGAGACCCAGTACTTC
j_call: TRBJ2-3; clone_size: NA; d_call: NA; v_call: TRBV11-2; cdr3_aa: CASSLDPMSGTQYF; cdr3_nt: TGTGCCAGCAGCTTAGACCCTATGTCGGGTACGCAGTATTTT
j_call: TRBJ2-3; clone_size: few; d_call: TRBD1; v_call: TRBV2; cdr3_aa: CASSPPGQDRDTQYF; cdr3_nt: TGTGCCAGCAGTCCGCCTGGACAGGACCGAGATACGCAGTATTTT
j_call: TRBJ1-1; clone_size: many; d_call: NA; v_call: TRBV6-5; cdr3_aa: CASSYSNRGGTEAFF; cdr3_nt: TGTGCCAGCAGTTACTCGAACCGGGGGGGCACTGAAGCTTTCTTT
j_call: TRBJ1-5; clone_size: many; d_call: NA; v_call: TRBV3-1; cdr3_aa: CASSRGHQPQHF; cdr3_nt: TGTGCCAGCAGCCGGGGGCATCAGCCCCAGCATTTT
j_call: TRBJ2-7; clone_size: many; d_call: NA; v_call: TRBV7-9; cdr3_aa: CASSLGEQSRTFPYEQYF; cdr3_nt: TGTGCCAGCAGCTTAGGGGAGCAGTCCCGTACTTTCCCCTACGAGCAGTACTTC
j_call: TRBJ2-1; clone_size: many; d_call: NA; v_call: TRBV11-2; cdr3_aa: CASSPAGEQFF; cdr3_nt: TGTGCCAGCAGCCCCGCCGGAGAGCAGTTCTTC
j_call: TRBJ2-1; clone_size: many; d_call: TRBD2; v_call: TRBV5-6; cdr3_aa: CASSLVAGGPGHIF; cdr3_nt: TGTGCCAGCAGCTTGGTAGCGGGGGGGCCGGGTCATATCTTC
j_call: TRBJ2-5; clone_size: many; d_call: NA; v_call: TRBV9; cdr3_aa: CASSAWTAQETQYF; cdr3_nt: TGTGCCAGCAGCGCCTGGACAGCCCAAGAGACCCAGTACTTC
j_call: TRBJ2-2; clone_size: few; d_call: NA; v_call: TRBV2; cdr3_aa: CASRQGANTGELFF; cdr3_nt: TGTGCCAGCCGGCAGGGAGCGAACACCGGGGAGCTGTTTTTT
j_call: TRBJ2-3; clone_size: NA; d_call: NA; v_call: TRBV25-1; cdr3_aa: CASRSVADTQYF; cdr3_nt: TGTGCCAGCAGGTCGGTTGCAGATACGCAGTATTTT
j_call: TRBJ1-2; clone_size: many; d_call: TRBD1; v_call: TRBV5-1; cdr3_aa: CASSEQGADGYTF; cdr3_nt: TGCGCCAGCAGCGAACAGGGGGCTGATGGCTACACCTTC
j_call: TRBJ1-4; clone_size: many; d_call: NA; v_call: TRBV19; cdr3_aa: CASSISGTNEKLFF; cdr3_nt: TGTGCCAGTAGTATCTCTGGGACTAATGAAAAACTGTTTTTT
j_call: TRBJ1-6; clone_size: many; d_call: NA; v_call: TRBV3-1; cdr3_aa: CASSPVKGSNSPLHF; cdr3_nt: TGTGCCAGCAGCCCCGTCAAGGGGTCTAATTCACCCCTCCACTTT
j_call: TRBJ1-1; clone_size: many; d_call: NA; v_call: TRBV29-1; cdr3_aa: CSVDHTEAFF; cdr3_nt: TGCAGCGTTGATCACACTGAAGCTTTCTTT
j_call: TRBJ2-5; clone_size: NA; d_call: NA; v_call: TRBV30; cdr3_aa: CAWSLTGQETQYF; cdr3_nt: TGTGCCTGGAGTCTCACGGGCCAAGAGACCCAGTACTTC
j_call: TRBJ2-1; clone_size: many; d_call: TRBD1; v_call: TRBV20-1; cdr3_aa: CSASSVGQGGEQFF; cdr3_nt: TGCAGTGCTAGTTCGGTCGGACAGGGGGGCGAGCAGTTCTTC
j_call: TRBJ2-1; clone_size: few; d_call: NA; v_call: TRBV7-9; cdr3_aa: CASSFPLGDNEQFF; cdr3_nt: TGTGCCAGCAGCTTCCCCTTGGGGGACAATGAGCAGTTCTTC
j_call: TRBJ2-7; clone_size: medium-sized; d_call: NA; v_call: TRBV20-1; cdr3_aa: CSAGGLAAYEQYF; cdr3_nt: TGCAGTGCTGGGGGACTGGCAGCCTACGAGCAGTACTTC
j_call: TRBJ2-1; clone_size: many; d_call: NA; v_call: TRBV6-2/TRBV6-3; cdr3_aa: CASRGRRYNEQFF; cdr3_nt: TGTGCCAGCAGGGGCAGGCGATACAATGAGCAGTTCTTC
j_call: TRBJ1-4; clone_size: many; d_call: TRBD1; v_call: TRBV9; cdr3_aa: CASSVAGTEIEKLFF; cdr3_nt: TGTGCCAGCAGCGTAGCCGGGACAGAGATAGAAAAACTGTTTTTT
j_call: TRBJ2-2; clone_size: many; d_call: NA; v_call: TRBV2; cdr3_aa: CASRPAGTTLGGELFF; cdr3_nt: TGTGCCAGCAGGCCGGCGGGGACAACCCTCGGCGGGGAGCTGTTTTTT
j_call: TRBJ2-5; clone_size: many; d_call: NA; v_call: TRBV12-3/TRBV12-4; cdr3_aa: CASSLQGAETQYF; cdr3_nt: TGTGCCAGCAGTCTACAGGGAGCAGAGACCCAGTACTTC
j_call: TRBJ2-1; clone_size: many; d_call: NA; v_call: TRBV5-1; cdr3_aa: CASSSGRAEQFF; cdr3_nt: TGCGCCAGCAGCTCAGGACGGGCTGAGCAGTTCTTC